A selection of T cell receptor beta chains follows, all from one sample in a study of blood T cells in healthy people across ages. MiXCR, applied by TCRdb to the 5' RACE reads, yields one record per CDR3 protein. This table has over a million distinct CDR3 sequences, more than 35% appearing once. Sequences were obtained from blood. These receptors all come from a woman aged 60-75 years in good health. CDR3s include the opening cysteine and the closing phenylalanine or tryptophan. A D gene is named only where the DNA matches it firmly. The listing skips clone size in some rows; elsewhere it reads once, few, many or a size class.

>-|-|TRBJ2-5|TRBV4-1
TGCGCCAGCAGTCTAGGCGGGGGCTGGGAAGAGACCCAGTACTTC
CASSLGGGWEETQYF
>-|TRBD1|TRBJ2-1|TRBV3-1
TGTGCCAGCAGCTACCGGGACAGGGGGTCAAGTGAGCAGTTCTTC
CASSYRDRGSSEQFF
>many|-|TRBJ2-7|TRBV10-3
TGTGCCATCAGTGGTCTGTCCTACGAGCAGTACTTC
CAISGLSYEQYF
>-|TRBD2|TRBJ2-5|TRBV28
TGTGCCAGCAGGGGGACTAGCGGGAGTAATGAGCAGTACTTC
CASRGTSGSNEQYF
>-|TRBD2|TRBJ2-3|TRBV19
TGTGCCAGTAGTCCTTTAGCGGGAGAGAGTGGGGGTGCGCAGTATTTT
CASSPLAGESGGAQYF
>few|-|TRBJ2-1|TRBV7-2
TGTGCCAGCAGCTTAGCGGGGTTGAACAATGAGCAGTTCTTC
CASSLAGLNNEQFF
>-|TRBD2|TRBJ2-1|TRBV15
TGTGCCACCAGCAGGAGACGGGGGGACAATGAGCAGTTCTTC
CATSRRRGDNEQFF
>few|TRBD1|TRBJ1-2|TRBV28
TGTGCCAGCAGATCGACAGGGGGGGACTATGGCTACACCTTC
CASRSTGGDYGYTF
>few|-|TRBJ2-3|TRBV29-1
TGCAGCGGTGATTCGTCAGGGAGGCAGTATTTT
CSGDSSGRQYF
>few|-|TRBJ2-5|TRBV12-3/TRBV12-4
TGTGCCAGCAGTTCTGAGGACAAAAGGATTGAGACCCAGTACTTC
CASSSEDKRIETQYF
>-|-|TRBJ2-7|TRBV3-1
TGTACCAGCAGCCAAGATCCAACGCTATCCTACGAGCAGTACTTC
CTSSQDPTLSYEQYF